The clone carrying this T cell receptor (beta chain) was detected a few times. Its antigen is not identified. The sample originates from a study of beta chain features in type 1 diabetes. Study-level findings and limits: Resolution of whether HLA type affects TCRB rearrangement was not achieved here.

CDR1 is SGHTA and CDR2 is FQGNSA in the germline V gene. CDR3 length: 16 residues. V dropped 0 bases and J dropped 4; count of bases not matched to a gene: 6. TCRB transcripts that were expressed got sequenced, as all of the isolated RNA had been reverse transcribed. Average reads for naive, central memory and regulatory T cell samples were roughly 3.4 million. Method: immunoSEQ multiplex PCR; TCRdb's copy keeps in-frame clones and lacks some. This sample has 130,000 to 150,000 clones, with around 50% found just once. Sorting with CD45RO/CCR7/CD25/CD127/CD95/CD27 yielded naive, central memory, regulatory and stem-like memory CD4+ cells.

The specimen was Tregs from blood. This rearrangement joins TRBV7-2 to TRBJ2-3, with TRBD2 identical over 8 bases. The sequence was collected from a man between 18 and 35 years old in good health. This chain's CDR3 is CASSLARAAGADTQYF. CDR3 DNA sequence: TGTGCCAGCAGCTTAGCGCGAGCAGCGGGGGCAGATACGCAGTATTTT.